This TCR beta chain was identified during a study of T cell responses to AZD1222 COVID-19 vaccine (dated by TCRdb to the early 2020s). As for the study more broadly: TCR sequencing covered some 240 trial participants: roughly 200 given two doses of AZD1222 and about 26 given two doses of MenACWY control vaccine. Enrollment into the trials was organized by age into subgroups of 18-55, 56-69 and 70-plus years, and those subgroups contained roughly 140, 27 and 60 TCR-sequenced participants, respectively. Overall results and qualifications from the work: Participants were mostly white British and included more females than males, and it was suggested by the authors that clonal diversity may have been underestimated. Reportedly, close to half of the unique spike-specific TCRs recognized epitopes lying outside the regions that are mutated in the B.1.351 and B.1.1.7 variants. CD4 TCRs associated with the vaccine covered the entire spike protein, and the dominant responses were in regions 160-218 and 743-854. The 56-69-year group was small, and its depth increase did not reach significance, likely because of low power. Because no day 14 peak-response samples were available, the repertoires could be characterized only after the peak T cell response. After two AZD1222 doses, both the breadth and the depth of spike-specific TCRs were significantly higher than at day 0 and than in MenACWY recipients. Conclusions about previously exposed vaccinees are limited because only 6 or 7 AZD1222 recipients were SARS-CoV-2 seropositive at baseline.

As concerns this clone: Its antigen specificity is not known. No per-base quality is available; no much larger clone lies one base away.

The CDR3 regions of human TCRbeta chains were subjected to immunosequencing. The authors processed their data as follows. Repertoire TCRs were checked for matches against a reference library of SARS-CoV-2-specific TCRs that had been generated using the MIRA antigen-specificity platform. Breadth was defined as the fraction of unique TCRs that were SARS-CoV-2-associated. Depth was defined as the fraction of total T cells that were SARS-CoV-2-associated. Each spike-specific TCR was assigned to its reactive spike region and to a CD4 or CD8 class using the MIRA data. Log10-transformed breadth and depth values were compared by one-way ANOVA with Sidak's multiple comparisons tests. In its TCRdb copy, this immuneACCESS table keeps in-frame sequences only and misses some clones. Where compared with another copy, unresolved V genes explain less than half of these, and the others have no known cause. The D gene and trimming were derived from the DNA, and the V and J assignments and clone size from that table. The sample table holds 160,000 or so clones, of which about 87% were seen once. Just over 9% of the sample comes from the top ten.

CDR1 and CDR2, looked up from the germline V gene (reference sequence), are GTSNPN and SVGIG. V loses 5 bases at its end and J loses 7 bases; junction bases beyond the gene matches: 35. From the cysteine through the phenylalanine, the CDR3 covers 23 amino acids. Only the CDR3 part of the read is kept: 69 bases, read in frame from the first base. Taken with the paper, the label for time point translates to: about 28 days (+/-7) after the second vaccine dose. AZD1222 recipients with second doses at about 4 weeks or about 12 weeks were pooled, because spike-specific TCR depth and breadth did not differ between schedules. Vaccinee samples came from UK trials COV001 and COV002, including a single-blind randomized controlled phase 2/3 trial of AZD1222 (ChAdOx1 nCoV-19) in healthy adults. Trial participant PBMC samples were collected at day 0 and day 28 after the second dose for TCRbeta chain sequencing.

The V gene is TRBV30 and the J gene is TRBJ2-1, and 10 bases in between align with TRBD1. This specimen was peripheral blood, taken 28 days after the second AZD1222 dose. This clonotype originated in an adult who received the AZD1222 COVID-19 vaccine. For the CDR3, the sequence is CAWPGGTGDYTDSAPKSLNEQFF. The DNA is as follows: TGTGCCTGGCCGGGGGGGACAGGGGACTACACGGATTCGGCCCCCAAGTCCCTGAATGAGCAGTTCTTC. The reference TRBV30 and TRBJ2-1 proteins fill in what lies around the CDR3, so the full variable domain reads SQTIHQWPATLVQPVGSPLSLECTVEGTSNPNLYWYRQAAGRGLQLLFYSVGIGQISSEVPQNLSASRPQDRQFILSSKKLLLSDSGFYLCAWPGGTGDYTDSAPKSLNEQFFGPGTRLTVL.